The source of this T cell receptor beta chain is a study of T cells in women clearing cervical HPV infection. Assay used: immunoSEQ multiplex PCR; TCRdb lists only in-frame clones, some missing. Across approximately 30,000 clones, the top ten clones capture about a sixth of the sample. Cervical HPV DNA detected by MY09/MY11 PCR, typed by dot-blot. The sequence was obtained from a woman aged 18 to 75 with a cervical HPV16 infection that either progressed to CIN3+ or cleared (not recorded which). Material: blood buffy coat.

The CDR3 loop reads CASSHQTQGWNEQYF. The CDR3 bases that were read are TGTGCCAGCAGCCACCAAACCCAGGGTTGGAACGAG. The rearrangement joins TRBV7-9 to TRBJ2-7, with D maybe TRBD1 (5 bases). The missing CDR3 end, 3 residues past where the read stops, is filled in from the germline J gene. V was clipped by 5 bases and J by 5 bases, with 19 bases between them. Per the germline V gene, CDR1 is SEHNR and CDR2 is FQNEAQ (reference sequence). CDR3 length equals 15 residues.